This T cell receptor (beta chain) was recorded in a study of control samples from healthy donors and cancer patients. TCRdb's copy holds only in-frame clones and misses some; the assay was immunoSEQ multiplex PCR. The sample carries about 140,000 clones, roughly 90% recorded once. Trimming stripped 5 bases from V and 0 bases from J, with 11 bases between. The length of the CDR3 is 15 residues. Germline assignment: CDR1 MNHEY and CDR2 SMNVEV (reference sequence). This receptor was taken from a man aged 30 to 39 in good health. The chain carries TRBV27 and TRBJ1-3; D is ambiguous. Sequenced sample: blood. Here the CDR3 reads CASSLTRSSGNTIYF. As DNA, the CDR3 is TGTGCCAGCAGTCTCACTCGGAGCTCTGGAAACACCATATATTTT.